The next 29 T cell receptor beta chains were all read from a single sample in a study of T cells in women clearing cervical HPV infection. Libraries were prepared by immunoSEQ multiplex PCR; TCRdb keeps only in-frame clonotypes and omits some of them. The table gives fewer than 40,000 clones; the top ten clones make up more than 4% of it. The sequenced sample was blood buffy coat. These receptors originate from a woman aged 18-69 years with a cervical HPV16 infection that either progressed to CIN3+ or cleared (not recorded which).

The CDR3 DNA, read in part, is TGCAGTGCTAGACCCATAACAGGGGGCCTAGAGACC. This codes for CSARPITGGLET. The whole CDR3 reads CSARPITGGLETQYF. The chain links TRBV20-1 to TRBJ2-5; TRBD1 matches 9 bases. The DNA ends 3 residues before the CDR3 does, and the rest of the CDR3 is filled in from the germline J gene. The CDR3 has 15 amino acids. Germline V gives CDR1 DFQATT, CDR2 SNEGSKA (reference sequence). V shed 2 bases and J 4 bases; nucleotides not matched to a gene: 8.

As for this clone: The read stops 3 residues short of the end of the CDR3; the missing end is completed from the germline J gene. This rearrangement joins TRBV19 to TRBJ1-2; 8 bases agree with TRBD1. The CDR3 totals 13 residues. The germline gives CDR1 LNHDA, CDR2 SQIVND (reference sequence). V shed 6 bases, J shed 4 bases, and the junction held 4 bases outside the gene matches. CDR3 protein: CASRTTGGYGYTF. The CDR3 bases that were read are TGTGCCAGTAGAACTACAGGGGGCTATGGC.

Considering frequency, this clone is medium-sized. The CDR3 end lies 3 residues beyond the end of the read and is filled in from the germline J gene. This chain uses TRBV13 with TRBJ1-2; TRBD1 matches 7 bases. Trimming cost V 0 bases and J 3 bases; bases outside gene matches: 7. The CDR3 contains 16 residues. Germline-derived CDR1 and CDR2 are PRHDT and FYEKMQ (reference sequence). The CDR3 here is CASSLGLGTAYYGYTF. CDR3 DNA, as far as it was read: TGTGCCAGCAGCTTAGGCCTCGGGACAGCCTACTATGGC.

A note on this clone: The read finishes 3 residues shy of the CDR3 end, and the germline J gene is used to complete it. The chain uses TRBV7-2 and TRBJ1-2; 9 nucleotides agree with TRBD1. Germline V gene lookup returns CDR1 SGHTA and CDR2 FQGNSA. Trimming at V came to 1 base and at J to 0 bases, leaving 0 bases not matched to a gene. The CDR3 is 15 amino acids. CDR3 protein: CASSLGTGANYGYTF. The sequenced CDR3 bases are TGTGCCAGCAGCTTAGGGACAGGGGCTAACTATGGC. The variable domain in full, with the rest retrieved from reference TRBV7-2 and TRBJ1-2, is GAGVSQSPSNKVTEKGKDVELRCDPISGHTALYWYRQSLGQGLEFLIYFQGNSAPDKSGLPSDRFSAERTGGSVSTLTIQRTQQEDSAVYLCASSLGTGANYGYTFGSGTRLTVV.

On this clone itself: The read comes to an end 3 residues before the CDR3 does, leaving the germline J gene to fill in the end. This sequence joins TRBV18 and TRBJ2-5; TRBD2 might be the D (5 bases). Germline assignment: CDR1 KGHSH and CDR2 LQKENI. Trimming cost V 5 bases and J 4 bases, with 14 bases left between them. This CDR3 has 14 amino acids. The DNA read from the CDR3 is TGTGCCAGCTCAAGCGGCCCCTGGGGAGAGACC. Protein sequence: CASSSGPWGET. The CDR3 in full is CASSSGPWGETQYF.

Concerning this clone: The sequence runs out 3 residues before the end of the CDR3; the remainder is reconstructed from the germline J gene. The rearrangement joins TRBV15 to TRBJ2-3; the match to TRBD2 covers 15 bases. The V and J ends lost 5 bases and 7 bases, in that order; junction bases with no gene match: 7. The length of the CDR3 is 16 residues. Germline CDR1 reads LNHNV; CDR2 reads YYDKDF (reference sequence). The sequenced CDR3 bases are TGTGCCACCAGCCAGGGACTAGCGGGAGGCTTCTATACG. Translation gives CATSQGLAGGFYT. The whole CDR3 is CATSQGLAGGFYTQYF.

On this clone itself: The read comes to an end 3 residues before the CDR3 does, leaving the germline J gene to fill in the end. The rearrangement joins TRBV12-3 or TRBV12-4 to TRBJ1-2, with D tentatively TRBD1 (6 bases). CDR3 length: 12 residues. The CDR3 is CASRRQQGGYTF. The DNA read from the CDR3 is TGTGCCAGCAGAAGACAACAGGGCGGC.

As for this clone: The sequenced fragment ends 3 residues before the CDR3 boundary, so the rest is inferred from the germline J gene. The chain is built from TRBV5-1 and TRBJ2-7; a weak D match, TRBD1 (5 bases). The CDR3 contains 14 residues. Trimming pared 4 bases from V and 2 bases from J, leaving 13 bases between. The germline CDR1 and CDR2 sequences are SGHRS and YFSETQ. The part of the CDR3 DNA that was read is TGCGCCAGCAGCCCCGACAGTAGGCCCTACGAG. Encoded protein: CASSPDSRPYE. The whole CDR3 sequence is CASSPDSRPYEQYF.

Details on this clone: The CDR3 goes on 3 residues after the read ends, and that part is filled in from the germline J gene. V and J are TRBV29-1 and TRBJ1-1, with D possibly matching TRBD1 (5 bases). Germline values: CDR1 SQVTM, CDR2 ANQGSEA. There are 17 residues in the CDR3. Deletions cut 1 base from V and 0 bases from J, with 18 bases between. Incomplete CDR3 DNA: TGCAGCGTTGAAGCTCTCGTCCGAGGGGCCATGAACACTGAA. It is translated as CSVEALVRGAMNTE. The CDR3 reads in full as CSVEALVRGAMNTEAFF.

A note on this clone: The read is 3 residues too short to cover the CDR3 end, so that end is filled in from the germline J gene. The chain employs TRBV27 and TRBJ1-4, with D tentatively TRBD1 (6 bases). V lost 1 base and J lost 7, with 10 bases in between. This CDR3 is built from 14 residues. Germline CDR1 MNHEY, CDR2 SMNVEV (reference sequence). The CDR3 protein is CASSLYRDGEKLFF. The sequenced part of the CDR3 DNA is TGTGCCAGCAGTTTATACAGGGATGGTGAAAAA. The full variable domain, rest sourced from reference TRBV27 and TRBJ1-4, is EAQVTQNPRYLITVTGKKLTVTCSQNMNHEYMSWYRQDPGLGLRQIYYSMNVEVTDKGDVPEGYKVSRKEKRNFPLILESPSPNQTSLYFCASSLYRDGEKLFFGSGTQLSVL.

Here the CDR3 reads CASSPRAGGYEQYF. CDR3 DNA, as far as it was read: TGTGCCAGCTCACCACGGGCAGGGGGATACGAG. The V gene is TRBV18, the J gene TRBJ2-7; 7 bases map to TRBD1. The read ends 3 residues shy of where the CDR3 ends; the end is completed using the germline J gene. This CDR3 has 14 amino acids. Germline lookup yields CDR1 KGHSH and CDR2 LQKENI. V gave up 1 base and J gave up 4 bases; unmatched junction bases: 4.

Concerning this clone: The read finishes 3 residues shy of the CDR3 end, and the germline J gene is used to complete it. V gene TRBV2 combines with J gene TRBJ2-1; TRBD1 is a possible D gene (6 bases). The germline V gene encodes CDR1 SNHLY and CDR2 FYNNEI. Trimming pared 6 bases from V and 2 bases from J, leaving 17 bases between. The CDR3 runs 16 residues. The sequenced CDR3 bases are TGTGCCAGCAGCACCCCGACAGGAGAGGCCTACAATGAG. This translates into CASSTPTGEAYNE. The CDR3 in full is CASSTPTGEAYNEQFF.

Partial CDR3 DNA: TGTGCCATCAGTGAGTCTGCGGGGGGAATCTACGAG. It specifies CAISESAGGIYE. The full CDR3 sequence reads CAISESAGGIYEQYF. V is TRBV10-3 and J is TRBJ2-7; 8 bases align to TRBD2. The CDR3 extends 3 residues past the end of the read, so its final part is completed from the germline J gene. There are 15 residues in the CDR3. The trim removed 0 bases at V and 3 bases at J, leaving 4 bases unmatched. Germline CDR1 reads ENHRY; CDR2 reads SYGVKD.

As regards this clone: Read sequence stops 3 residues before the CDR3 end, and the germline J gene provides the missing end. The J gene is TRBJ2-1, the V gene TRBV19; 7 bases map to TRBD1. The CDR3 has 14 residues. V lost 7 bases and J lost 3; bases outside the gene matches: 6. Germline values: CDR1 LNHDA, CDR2 SQIVND (reference sequence). The CDR3 bases that were read are TGTGCCAGTACAGGGGGACCAATCTACAATGAG. It encodes CASTGGPIYNE. The full CDR3 protein is CASTGGPIYNEQFF.

A word on this clone: The read ends 3 residues shy of where the CDR3 ends; the end is completed using the germline J gene. This chain links TRBV7-9 with TRBJ2-3, with D perhaps matching TRBD2 (6 bases). Germline V gives CDR1 SEHNR, CDR2 FQNEAQ (reference sequence). The CDR3 length is 14 residues. V was cut by 6 bases and J by 0 bases, with 10 bases left in between. Partial CDR3 DNA: TGTGCCAGCAGTCCGGGACTGAGCACAGATACG. Translating gives CASSPGLSTDT. From start to end, the CDR3 is CASSPGLSTDTQYF.

To note about this clone: The sequence runs out 3 residues before the end of the CDR3; the remainder is reconstructed from the germline J gene. The V and J genes are TRBV6-2 or TRBV6-3 and TRBJ2-5; D not certain. Per germline, CDR1 MNHEY and CDR2 SVGEGT. The CDR3 contains 13 residues. V lost 2 bases and J 4 bases, leaving 8 bases between the germline ends. CDR3 DNA (partial): TGTGCCAGCAGTTACGGGCTGCTAGAGACC. Translating it yields CASSYGLLET. The CDR3 in its entirety is CASSYGLLETQYF.

Points on this clone: The sequenced fragment ends 3 residues before the CDR3 boundary, so the rest is inferred from the germline J gene. This chain connects TRBV18 to TRBJ1-6, with TRBD1 identical over 9 bases. CDR3 length: 16 amino acids. V shed 2 bases, J shed 7 bases, and the junction held 6 bases outside the gene matches. Germline CDR1 is KGHSH and CDR2 is LQKENI. The CDR3 protein is CASSPAGTGPNSPLHF. Incomplete CDR3 DNA: TGTGCCAGCTCACCAGCCGGGACAGGGCCCAATTCACCC.

As concerns this clone: Read data end 3 residues before the CDR3 end; the end is taken from the germline J gene. This sequence joins TRBV5-1 and TRBJ2-1, with a tentative D call TRBD1 (5 bases). The CDR3 is made up of 14 amino acids. Trimming took 0 bases from V and 5 from J, leaving 9 bases between them. CDR1 is SGHRS and CDR2 is YFSETQ in the germline V gene. The chain's CDR3 is CASSLGGPNNEQFF. Incomplete CDR3 DNA: TGCGCCAGCAGCTTGGGGGGCCCCAACAATGAG.

Concerning this clone itself: The CDR3 end lies 3 residues beyond the end of the read and is filled in from the germline J gene. The chain recombines TRBV30 with TRBJ2-7, with 10 positions matching TRBD2. The V gene's germline CDR1 is GTSNPN and CDR2 SVGIG (reference sequence). The CDR3 covers 12 residues. V gave up 7 bases and J gave up 5 bases; unmatched junction bases: 5. The chain's CDR3 is CAYGLADNEQYF. The CDR3 bases that were read are TGTGCCTACGGACTAGCGGATAACGAG.

Concerning this clone itself: The CDR3 extends 3 residues past the end of the read, so its final part is completed from the germline J gene. The rearrangement joins TRBV20-1 to TRBJ2-7, with D possibly TRBD1 on 6 matching bases. The CDR3 length is 15 residues. Trimming took 6 bases from V and 0 from J, leaving 18 bases between them. Germline CDR1 and CDR2: DFQATT and SNEGSKA (reference sequence). This chain's CDR3 is CSAARGESPSYEQYF. The sequenced CDR3 bases are TGCAGTGCCGCCAGGGGAGAGAGTCCCTCCTACGAG.

A remark on this clone: The read terminates 3 residues before the CDR3 end, so the remaining end is supplied by the germline J gene. This chain uses TRBV20-1 with TRBJ2-1, with a weak D call TRBD2 (6 bases). CDR1 is DFQATT, CDR2 SNEGSKA, per germline (reference sequence). The CDR3 contains 16 residues. With 0 bases removed from V and 6 bases from J, the gap between germline ends came to 18 bases. CDR3 region: CSARDTGTPLSNEQFF. CDR3 DNA (partial): TGCAGTGCTAGAGACACCGGGACTCCTCTGAGCAATGAG.

Note on this clone: The CDR3 extends 3 residues past the end of the read, so its final part is completed from the germline J gene. This chain links TRBV20-1 with TRBJ2-7; 7 bases map to TRBD2. V was pared by 0 bases and J by 0 bases, with 5 bases of the junction left unmatched. The germline CDR1 and CDR2 sequences are DFQATT and SNEGSKA (reference sequence). The CDR3 length is 15 residues. The sequenced CDR3 bases are TGCAGTGCTAGAGATCCTAGCGGAACCTCCTACGAG. This gives the protein CSARDPSGTSYE. The full CDR3 protein reads CSARDPSGTSYEQYF.

Notes on this clone: Read data end 3 residues before the CDR3 end; the end is taken from the germline J gene. The chain links TRBV5-1 to TRBJ2-7, with D maybe TRBD1 (6 bases). Germline CDR1 SGHRS, CDR2 YFSETQ. The CDR3 extends over 14 amino acids. The V end was cut by 4 bases, the J end by 6 bases, with 17 bases between. The DNA read from the CDR3 is TGCGCCAGCAGCACCCTGGACAGTCGGGGCGAG. This sequence encodes CASSTLDSRGE. The whole CDR3 sequence reads CASSTLDSRGEQYF. The complete variable domain, with remaining parts taken from reference TRBV5-1 and TRBJ2-7, reads KAGVTQTPRYLIKTRGQQVTLSCSPISGHRSVSWYQQTPGQGLQFLFEYFSETQRNKGNFPGRFSGRQFSNSRSEMNVSTLELGDSALYLCASSTLDSRGEQYFGPGTRLTVT.

Of note for this clone: Read sequence stops 3 residues before the CDR3 end, and the germline J gene provides the missing end. V usage is TRBV5-1 and J usage is TRBJ2-1; 9 nucleotides match TRBD1. J was trimmed by 6 bases and V by 4 bases; bases with no gene match: 11. The CDR3 contains 16 residues. Germline CDR1 SGHRS, CDR2 YFSETQ. The CDR3 DNA, read in part, is TGCGCCAGCAGCCAGGACAGGGGCCTGGGCCCCAATGAG. Residues: CASSQDRGLGPNE. The whole CDR3 region reads CASSQDRGLGPNEQFF.

To note about this clone: The read terminates 3 residues before the CDR3 end, so the remaining end is supplied by the germline J gene. V and J are TRBV18 and TRBJ2-5; unclear D gene. CDR1 is KGHSH, CDR2 LQKENI, per germline. V shed 3 bases and J shed 0 bases, with 5 bases lying between them. The CDR3 has 13 residues. The DNA read from the CDR3 is TGTGCCAGCTCACCTACAGACCAAGAGACC. Translation: CASSPTDQET. The CDR3 in full is CASSPTDQETQYF. Together with reference TRBV18 and TRBJ2-5, the CDR3 gives the full variable domain: NAGVMQNPRHLVRRRGQEARLRCSPMKGHSHVYWYRQLPEEGLKFMVYLQKENIIDESGMPKERFSAEFPKEGPSILRIQQVVRGDSAAYFCASSPTDQETQYFGPGTRLLVL.

Regarding this clone: The read is 3 residues too short to cover the CDR3 end, so that end is filled in from the germline J gene. J is TRBJ2-3 and V is TRBV6-2 or TRBV6-3; 10 bases agree with TRBD2. The V gene's germline CDR1 is MNHEY and CDR2 SVGEGT. V trimming: 5 bases; J trimming: 5 bases; junction bases outside the gene matches: 7. CDR3 length equals 15 residues. The sequenced CDR3 bases are TGTGCCAGCAGTCCCGGGACTAGCGAGGTAGATACG. The encoded protein is CASSPGTSEVDT. The full CDR3 reads CASSPGTSEVDTQYF.

The CDR3 bases that were read are TGTGCCAGCACCTCCCCCCAGGGGCATCGGGGC. Residues: CASTSPQGHRG. Given in full, the CDR3 is CASTSPQGHRGYTF. This chain links TRBV28 with TRBJ1-2, with D perhaps TRBD1 (6 bases). Coverage ceases 3 residues before the CDR3 finishes, and the germline J gene fills in the end. Germline V gene data show CDR1 as MDHEN and CDR2 as SYDVKM. The CDR3 contains 14 residues.

On this clone itself: With the read ending 3 residues before the CDR3 end, the germline J gene is used to fill in that end. The chain combines TRBV11-2 with TRBJ1-6; TRBD1 is a possible D gene (5 bases). Looked up from germline, CDR1 is SGHAT and CDR2 is FQNNGV. The CDR3 totals 13 residues. V gave up 4 bases and J gave up 9 bases, with 10 bases separating them. Incomplete CDR3 DNA: TGTGCCAGCAGCTGGCGGGGGGGTTCACCC. This gives the protein CASSWRGGSP. From start to end, the CDR3 is CASSWRGGSPLHF. Variable domain in full (rest from reference TRBV11-2 and TRBJ1-6): EAGVAQSPRYKIIEKRQSVAFWCNPISGHATLYWYQQILGQGPKLLIQFQNNGVVDDSQLPKDRFSAERLKGVDSTLKIQPAKLEDSAVYLCASSWRGGSPLHFGNGTRLTVT.

Turning to this clone: The read is 3 residues too short to cover the CDR3 end, so that end is filled in from the germline J gene. The rearrangement joins TRBV4-1 to TRBJ2-3; D gene ambiguous. The CDR3 contains 17 residues. V was cut by 4 bases and J by 0 bases, with 17 bases left in between. CDR1 is MGHRA and CDR2 is YSYEKL in the germline V gene. This CDR3 is CASSPDFFAASTDTQYF. The CDR3 bases that were read are TGCGCCAGCAGCCCCGACTTTTTCGCGGCAAGCACAGATACG.